A single sample gave rise to the 21 T cell receptor beta chains below, sequenced in a study of T cell responses to AZD1222 COVID-19 vaccine. Assay: immunoSEQ multiplex PCR; the TCRdb copy retains only in-frame clones and omits some. The table shows under 150,000 clones, with about 87% occurring only once. The input for sequencing was peripheral blood, taken on day 0 of AZD1222 vaccination. These receptors came from an adult in good health.

V gene TRBV3-1 (or the pseudogene TRBV3-2) combines with J gene TRBJ1-2, with 8 bases aligning to TRBD1. V trimming: 3 bases; J trimming: 7 bases; junction bases outside the gene matches: 13. Germline loops: CDR1 LGHDT, CDR2 YNNKEL (reference sequence). The CDR3 is 16 residues long. Written as DNA, the CDR3 is TGTGCCAGCAGCCATGGGAGTACGACAGGGGCATTTGGCTACACCTTC. Amino acid sequence: CASSHGSTTGAFGYTF.

V is TRBV6-5 and J is TRBJ1-3; D unclear. In germline, CDR1 is MNHEY, CDR2 SVGAGI. CDR3 length equals 14 residues. V was shortened by 8 bases and J by 0 bases, with 11 bases between the two germline ends. The CDR3 nucleotides are TGTGCCAGCTTACAGTCTAGCTCTGGAAACACCATATATTTT. It yields the protein CASLQSSSGNTIYF.

The chain is built from TRBV6-5 and TRBJ1-5; 9 bases line up with TRBD1. Per the germline V gene, CDR1 is MNHEY and CDR2 is SVGAGI. There are 15 residues in the CDR3. Trimming removed 6 bases from V and 5 bases from J; junction bases left unmatched: 8. CDR3: CASRPDRGAYQPQHF. As DNA, the CDR3 is TGTGCCAGCAGGCCAGACAGGGGGGCCTATCAGCCCCAGCATTTT.

The chain has TRBV6-6 and TRBJ2-1; TRBD2 is a possible D gene (6 bases). CDR3 size: 12 residues. V lost 7 bases and J 10 bases, leaving 14 bases between the germline ends. From germline, CDR1 is MNHNY and CDR2 SVGAGI (reference sequence). The CDR3 loop is CASTKIGREQFF. CDR3 coding DNA: TGTGCCAGCACCAAGATTGGGAGGGAGCAGTTCTTC.

This chain links TRBV24-1 with TRBJ1-2, with a weak D call TRBD1 (6 bases). Germline-derived CDR1 and CDR2 are KGHDR and SFDVKD. The CDR3 contains 13 residues. Trimming pared 9 bases from V and 2 bases from J, leaving 12 bases between. The CDR3 nucleotides are TGTGCCACCTCCGGGACACAGAACTATGGCTACACCTTC. Protein: CATSGTQNYGYTF.

This chain links TRBV7-8 with TRBJ2-1; TRBD1 matches 8 bases. V was pared by 3 bases and J by 3 bases, with 13 bases of the junction left unmatched. The CDR3 consists of 18 residues. Germline CDR1 reads SGHVS; CDR2 reads FQNEAQ. The CDR3 nucleotides read TGTGCCAGCAGCTTCTCAGGCGGACAGGGTAGGGGCTACAATGAGCAGTTCTTC. Its protein product is CASSFSGGQGRGYNEQFF.

The chain links TRBV6-5 to TRBJ1-5; D gene ambiguous. Trimming stripped 9 bases from V and 7 bases from J, with 16 bases between. CDR1 is MNHEY, CDR2 SVGAGI, per germline. The CDR3 sequence is 13 residues long. The CDR3 region is CASRGGWEQPQHF. The CDR3 coding sequence is TGTGCCAGTCGGGGAGGATGGGAGCAGCCCCAGCATTTT.

V gene TRBV7-3 combines with J gene TRBJ1-5, with D unresolved. The CDR3 loop spans 13 amino acids. Between the trimmed V and J ends, which lost 6 bases and 2 bases, there was a span of 8 bases. Germline loops: CDR1 SGHTA, CDR2 FQGTGA. The CDR3, as DNA: TGTGCCAGCAGTCGTGATGGCAATCAGCCCCAGCATTTT. Translation: CASSRDGNQPQHF.

J is TRBJ2-2 and V is TRBV4-1, with 9 bases identical to TRBD1. Germline V CDR1 and CDR2: MGHRA, YSYEKL. J lost 5 bases, V lost 4 bases, and 8 bases had no gene match. The CDR3 has 16 amino acids. CDR3 residues: CASSPDRGPRTGELFF. In DNA, the CDR3 is TGCGCCAGCAGCCCGGACAGGGGCCCTCGGACCGGGGAGCTGTTTTTT.

This chain connects TRBV27 to TRBJ1-1, with D unclear. This CDR3 has 14 residues. The V gene's germline CDR1 is MNHEY and CDR2 SMNVEV (reference sequence). Trimming pared 2 bases from V and 5 bases from J, leaving 12 bases between. The CDR3 is CASSLGLRGTEAFF. The DNA of the CDR3 is TGTGCCAGCAGTTTAGGCCTGCGAGGTACTGAAGCTTTCTTT.

V is TRBV5-6 and J is TRBJ2-5; maybe TRBD1 (6 bases). CDR3 length equals 14 residues. Looked up from germline, CDR1 is SGHDT and CDR2 is YYEEEE. Trimming took off 2 bases at V and 5 bases at J, with 13 bases between the two ends. CDR3 bases: TGTGCCAGCAGCTTACAGGGTTCGGGGGAGACCCAGTACTTC. Its protein product is CASSLQGSGETQYF. Full variable domain (rest looked up from reference TRBV5-6 and TRBJ2-5): DAGVTQSPTHLIKTRGQQVTLRCSPKSGHDTVSWYQQALGQGPQFIFQYYEEEERQRGNFPDRFSGHQFPNYSSELNVNALLLGDSALYLCASSLQGSGETQYFGPGTRLLVL.

The J gene is TRBJ2-7, the V gene TRBV6-5; 7 nucleotides match TRBD1. CDR3 length equals 14 residues. CDR1 is MNHEY, CDR2 SVGAGI, per germline. V shed 6 bases and J 6 bases; nucleotides not matched to a gene: 11. CDR3 protein: CASSTSLGDSEQYF. DNA of the CDR3: TGTGCCAGCAGCACCTCCTTGGGGGACAGCGAGCAGTACTTC.

The chain joins TRBV18 to TRBJ1-5, with D possibly being TRBD1 (5 bases). V lost 2 bases and J lost 3, with 17 bases in between. The CDR3 length is 17 residues. Per the germline V gene, CDR1 is KGHSH and CDR2 is LQKENI. The CDR3, as DNA: TGTGCCAGCTCACCAATACAGGTCGACGCGGTCAATCAGCCCCAGCATTTT. Its protein product is CASSPIQVDAVNQPQHF.

J is TRBJ2-7 and V is TRBV7-9; possibly TRBD2 for D (5 bases). V was trimmed by 5 bases and J by 6 bases, leaving 11 bases between them. The CDR3 totals 12 residues. From germline, CDR1 is SEHNR and CDR2 FQNEAQ (reference sequence). CDR3 bases: TGTGCCAGCAGCCGTACAGAGGGCGAGCAGTACTTC. Its protein product is CASSRTEGEQYF.

V gene TRBV30 combines with J gene TRBJ2-7; TRBD1 aligns across 9 bases. The CDR3 runs 17 residues. Trimming cost V 2 bases and J 0 bases; bases outside gene matches: 11. Germline CDR1 and CDR2: GTSNPN and SVGIG (reference sequence). The CDR3 nucleotides read TGTGCCTGGAGTTCCTCACGGGGACAGGGTGGCTCCTACGAGCAGTACTTC. Amino acids: CAWSSSRGQGGSYEQYF.

The CDR3 region is CASSENPPGQGVGEQFF. CDR3 bases: TGTGCCAGCAGTGAAAATCCTCCGGGACAGGGGGTTGGTGAGCAGTTCTTC. The chain links TRBV2 to TRBJ2-1; 11 nucleotides line up with TRBD1. The V and J ends lost 2 bases and 9 bases, in that order; junction bases with no gene match: 12. CDR1 SNHLY and CDR2 FYNNEI come from the germline V gene. The CDR3 loop spans 17 amino acids.

The J gene is TRBJ2-7, the V gene TRBV6-5; D not resolved. Trimming pared 6 bases from V and 3 bases from J, leaving 18 bases between. The germline V gene encodes CDR1 MNHEY and CDR2 SVGAGI. CDR3 length: 15 amino acids. The CDR3 is CASRSGPGQYYEQYF. The CDR3 nucleotides are TGTGCCAGCAGATCCGGGCCGGGTCAATACTACGAGCAGTACTTC.

The genes are TRBV18 and TRBJ1-5; 11 bases line up with TRBD1. V was clipped by 4 bases and J by 6 bases; unmatched bases: 11. This CDR3 spans 17 amino acids. CDR1 is KGHSH, CDR2 LQKENI, per germline. Here the CDR3 DNA reads TGTGCCAGCTCACGGGAAGCAGGACAGGGGGCGGGTCAGCCCCAGCATTTT. Translated, it gives CASSREAGQGAGQPQHF.

This clone was found a few times. V is TRBV29-1 and J is TRBJ2-5, with D possibly matching TRBD2 (6 bases). CDR3 size: 13 residues. V lost 6 bases, J lost 1 base, and 12 bases lay in between. CDR1 and CDR2 (germline): SQVTM, ANQGSEA. The CDR3 spells CSVPGTAQETQYF. The CDR3 DNA reads as TGCAGCGTACCCGGGACTGCCCAAGAGACCCAGTACTTC.

This chain links TRBV27 with TRBJ1-3; TRBD1 agrees at 9 bases. V lost 6 bases and J lost 0; bases outside the gene matches: 6. The CDR3 totals 16 residues. CDR1 is MNHEY, CDR2 SMNVEV, per germline (reference sequence). CDR3 protein: CASSRTGGVSGNTIYF. CDR3 DNA sequence: TGTGCCAGCAGCCGTACAGGGGGCGTCTCTGGAAACACCATATATTTT.

V gene TRBV29-1 combines with J gene TRBJ1-1, with D possibly matching TRBD1 (5 bases). Germline V lookup: CDR1 SQVTM, CDR2 ANQGSEA. Between the trimmed V and J ends, which lost 4 bases and 0 bases, there was a span of 12 bases. CDR3 size: 14 residues. The DNA of the CDR3 is TGCAGCGTTGGCAGGGCTAACATGAACACTGAAGCTTTCTTT. This sequence encodes CSVGRANMNTEAFF.